These T cell receptor beta chains were read from a single sample in a study of cytomegalovirus exposure and HLA in healthy donors. The repertoire was sequenced with immunoSEQ multiplex PCR; TCRdb's copy has only in-frame clones and lacks some. The sample includes about 160,000 clones, 65% to 80% of them seen just once. Sequencing was performed on PBMCs. The receptors stem from a female donor in good health and CMV-seronegative. CDR3s include the opening cysteine and the closing phenylalanine or tryptophan. Expanded clones get a size class; other rows say once, few or many, or leave the size out.

abundance: -
v_gene: TRBV2
CDR3aa: CASRERPGFGYTF

abundance: -
v_gene: TRBV30
CDR3aa: CAWIPKGSYNSPLHF

abundance: -
v_gene: TRBV7-9
CDR3aa: CASSSTGTPTDTQYF

abundance: -
v_gene: TRBV7-9
CDR3aa: CASSHPGGTEAFF

abundance: -
v_gene: TRBV5-1
CDR3aa: CASSLDGRYGYTF

abundance: -
v_gene: TRBV30
CDR3aa: CAWMQGAYTEAFF

abundance: few
v_gene: TRBV15
CDR3aa: CATSRTSGGADTQYF

abundance: -
v_gene: TRBV5-1
CDR3aa: CASSSTGTGTNEQFF

abundance: -
v_gene: TRBV30
CDR3aa: CAWSVPRTFNNEQFF

abundance: few
v_gene: TRBV11-3
CDR3aa: CASSRAGQARELFF

abundance: -
v_gene: TRBV2
CDR3aa: CASTGILANYGYTF

abundance: -
v_gene: TRBV5-6
CDR3aa: CASSSATGPNYF

abundance: -
v_gene: TRBV29-1
CDR3aa: CSVEDQTGGVNEAFF

abundance: -
v_gene: TRBV19
CDR3aa: CASSIRGNTEAFF

abundance: -
v_gene: TRBV13
CDR3aa: CASSLGLSYEQYF

abundance: -
v_gene: TRBV11-2
CDR3aa: CASSLSPGAGTEAFF

abundance: -
v_gene: TRBV7-9
CDR3aa: CASSPLADTQYF

abundance: -
v_gene: TRBV23-1
CDR3aa: CASPVVAKNIQYF

abundance: once
v_gene: TRBV6-5
CDR3aa: CASSYSSNTEAFF

abundance: -
v_gene: TRBV7-2
CDR3aa: CASSPGTSGKYYEQYF

abundance: once
v_gene: TRBV7-9
CDR3aa: CASSRDPQGLLNYGYTF

abundance: -
v_gene: TRBV5-6
CDR3aa: CASSLASLAGGLGDTQYF

abundance: -
v_gene: TRBV11-2
CDR3aa: CASSFLQGTSTDTQYF

abundance: few
v_gene: TRBV14
CDR3aa: CASSPVYGYTF

abundance: -
v_gene: TRBV14
CDR3aa: CASSQVARPSTGELFF

abundance: few
v_gene: TRBV6-6
CDR3aa: CASSYSRGSEQYF

abundance: -
v_gene: TRBV10-1
CDR3aa: CASSEMVTSGSGEAFF